One sample yielded the 15 T cell receptor beta chains listed below, sequenced in a study of blood T cell repertoires in COVID-19. Clones were read by immunoSEQ multiplex PCR, and TCRdb kept only the in-frame ones, dropping some. The sample records tens of thousands of clones, about 83% being singletons. Source material: peripheral blood. Receptors originate from a man aged 45-65 years with active COVID-19.

The rearrangement joins TRBV9 to TRBJ2-7; 10 bases line up with TRBD2. There are 13 residues in the CDR3. Germline V lookup: CDR1 SGDLS, CDR2 YYNGEE. J gave up 4 bases and V 7 bases, and 5 bases lay outside the gene matches. The CDR3 is CASGTSGNYEQYF. As DNA, the CDR3 is TGTGCCAGCGGAACTAGCGGGAATTACGAGCAGTACTTC.

The rearrangement joins TRBV2 to TRBJ1-1, with TRBD1 matching over 10 bases. CDR1 SNHLY and CDR2 FYNNEI come from the germline V gene. V lost 10 bases and J lost 0; bases outside the gene matches: 5. The CDR3 covers 14 residues. As DNA, the CDR3 is TGTGCCACGGGGACAGGGGAACTGAACACTGAAGCTTTCTTT. This translates into CATGTGELNTEAFF.

CDR3 DNA: TGTGCCAGCACCAATAACCCAGTACGGGGGAGGTACGAGCAGTACTTC. As protein: CASTNNPVRGRYEQYF. This sequence joins TRBV21-1 and TRBJ2-7; TRBD2, as called in the table, went unchecked against the DNA. TRBV21-1 is described as a pseudogene. The CDR3 runs to 16 residues.

The rearrangement links TRBV10-3 to TRBJ2-7; D is uncertain. Per the germline V gene, CDR1 is ENHRY and CDR2 is SYGVKD. The CDR3 extends over 14 amino acids. The V end was cut by 4 bases, the J end by 0 bases, with 10 bases between. DNA for the CDR3: TGTGCCATCAGTGGTACGGCGGCCTCCTACGAGCAGTACTTC. As protein: CAISGTAASYEQYF.

The J gene is TRBJ2-6, the V gene TRBV4-3; a possible D gene is TRBD2 (5 bases). V lost 0 bases and J lost 1, with 7 bases in between. This CDR3 region has 16 residues. Germline V CDR1 and CDR2: LGHNA, YSLEER. CDR3 bases: TGCGCCAGCAGCCAAGATCGCGGGTCTGGGGCCAACGTCCTGACTTTC. It translates to CASSQDRGSGANVLTF.

This chain joins TRBV4-2 and TRBJ2-3; 8 bases are shared with TRBD2. With V trimmed by 0 bases and J by 1 base, 3 bases remained unmatched. Germline assignment: CDR1 LGHNA and CDR2 YNFKEQ. The CDR3 has 16 amino acids. The CDR3 DNA follows: TGTGCCAGCAGCCAAGAACCGGGACTAGGCACAGATACGCAGTATTTT. As protein: CASSQEPGLGTDTQYF.

This clone showed up just once. The chain uses TRBV4-1 and TRBJ2-6; 7 bases fit TRBD1. Germline loops: CDR1 MGHRA, CDR2 YSYEKL. The CDR3 extends over 17 amino acids. V lost 3 bases to trimming and J lost 0 bases; unmatched junction nucleotides: 5. CDR3 sequence reads: CASSHRQGGSGANVLTF. The CDR3, as DNA: TGCGCCAGCAGCCACAGACAGGGTGGCTCTGGGGCCAACGTCCTGACTTTC.

The chain links TRBV5-4 to TRBJ1-6; 7 nucleotides align to TRBD1. The length of the CDR3 is 16 residues. Germline-derived CDR1 and CDR2 are SGHNT and YYREEE (reference sequence). The V gene end was trimmed by 4 bases and the J gene end by 6 bases; junction bases not matched to a gene: 10. The CDR3 nucleotides read TGTGCCAGCAGCCCCGGTACAGGGGCCGGTAATTCACCCCTCCACTTT. It encodes CASSPGTGAGNSPLHF. Together with reference TRBV5-4 and TRBJ1-6, the CDR3 gives the full variable domain: ETGVTQSPTHLIKTRGQQVTLRCSSQSGHNTVSWYQQALGQGPQFIFQYYREEENGRGNFPPRFSGLQFPNYSSELNVNALELDDSALYLCASSPGTGAGNSPLHFGNGTRLTVT.

This clone was detected a few times. The identical CDR3 is also encoded by other nucleotide sequences in the sample. The chain employs TRBV9 and TRBJ1-3, with 7 bases fitting TRBD1. Unmatched junction bases numbered 1, after V lost 3 bases and J lost 4 bases. This CDR3 is built from 13 residues. The V gene's germline CDR1 is SGDLS and CDR2 YYNGEE. The CDR3 here is CASSGDRGNTIYF. The CDR3 nucleotides read TGTGCCAGCAGCGGGGACAGAGGAAACACCATATATTTT.

This chain's CDR3 is CASNTRQGTNYGYTF. CDR3 nucleotide sequence: TGTGCCAGCAACACCAGACAGGGCACCAACTATGGCTACACCTTC. The genes are TRBV6-5 and TRBJ1-2; 7 bases are a match to TRBD1. Germline V lookup: CDR1 MNHEY, CDR2 SVGAGI. The CDR3 extends over 15 amino acids. The V gene end was trimmed by 7 bases and the J gene end by 2 bases; junction bases not matched to a gene: 10.

V gene TRBV19 combines with J gene TRBJ2-3; 9 bases are a match to TRBD2. The CDR3 consists of 14 residues. V trimming: 6 bases; J trimming: 5 bases; junction bases outside the gene matches: 6. Per germline, CDR1 LNHDA and CDR2 SQIVND (reference sequence). CDR3 region: CASRSSGRRDTQYF. CDR3 nucleotide sequence: TGTGCCAGTAGGTCCAGCGGGAGGAGAGATACGCAGTATTTT.

The CDR3 reads CASSITMDRGSSGANVLTF. The CDR3 DNA reads as TGTGCCAGCAGCATTACGATGGACAGGGGGTCCTCTGGGGCCAACGTCCTGACTTTC. The J gene is TRBJ2-6, the V gene TRBV7-3; 10 nucleotides line up with TRBD1. J gave up 0 bases and V 5 bases, and 10 bases lay outside the gene matches. Looked up from germline, CDR1 is SGHTA and CDR2 is FQGTGA. CDR3 length: 19 amino acids. The full variable domain, completed using reference TRBV7-3 and TRBJ2-6, is GAGVSQTPSNKVTEKGKYVELRCDPISGHTALYWYRQSLGQGPEFLIYFQGTGAADDSGLPNDRFFAVRPEGSVSTLKIQRTERGDSAVYLCASSITMDRGSSGANVLTFGAGSRLTVL.

The chain recombines TRBV24-1 with TRBJ2-5; 9 nucleotides line up with TRBD1. The CDR3 runs to 13 residues. The V segment lost 8 bases and the J segment 4 bases; nucleotides outside the gene matches: 4. In germline, CDR1 is KGHDR, CDR2 SFDVKD. The CDR3 sequence: CATTQGAGETQYF. CDR3 in DNA: TGTGCCACCACACAGGGGGCTGGAGAGACCCAGTACTTC.

This chain connects TRBV12-5 to TRBJ2-1; 13 bases are shared with TRBD2. The CDR3 runs to 15 residues. Trimming removed 7 bases from V and 5 bases from J; junction bases left unmatched: 5. Germline assignment: CDR1 LGHNT and CDR2 FRNRAP. DNA for the CDR3: TGTGCTAGTGCCGGGGGACTAGCGGGGCACAATGAGCAGTTCTTC. Its protein product is CASAGGLAGHNEQFF.

The V call is TRBV3-1 (or the pseudogene TRBV3-2), the J call TRBJ2-5; D not certain. CDR3 length: 14 amino acids. The ends were cut back, 0 bases at V and 3 bases at J, with 8 bases in the middle. Germline V lookup: CDR1 LGHDT, CDR2 YNNKEL (reference sequence). The CDR3 reads CASSQESLEETQYF. CDR3 nucleotide sequence: TGTGCCAGCAGCCAAGAAAGCCTCGAAGAGACCCAGTACTTC.